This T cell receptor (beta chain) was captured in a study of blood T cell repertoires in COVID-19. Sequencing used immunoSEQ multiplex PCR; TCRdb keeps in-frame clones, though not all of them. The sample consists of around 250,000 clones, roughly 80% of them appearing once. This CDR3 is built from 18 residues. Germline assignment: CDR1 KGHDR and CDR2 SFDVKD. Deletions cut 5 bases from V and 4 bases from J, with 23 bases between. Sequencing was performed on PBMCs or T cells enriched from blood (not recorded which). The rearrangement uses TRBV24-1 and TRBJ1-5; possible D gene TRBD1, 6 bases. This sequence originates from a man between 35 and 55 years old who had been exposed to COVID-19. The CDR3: CATSVSSRGHSPNQPQHF. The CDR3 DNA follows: TGTGCCACCAGTGTATCGAGCAGGGGACACTCCCCGAATCAGCCCCAGCATTTT.